These 4 T cell receptor beta chains share one sample of origin, sequenced in a study of blood T cell repertoires in COVID-19. Data came from immunoSEQ multiplex PCR; TCRdb stores just in-frame clones and leaves some out. Among about 43,000 clones listed, roughly 88% were seen once. Specimen: peripheral blood. The receptors were sampled from a man aged 60 to 75 with active COVID-19.

The rearrangement links TRBV7-9 to TRBJ2-2, with 8 nucleotides matching TRBD2. Germline CDR1 SEHNR, CDR2 FQNEAQ (reference sequence). The trim removed 5 bases at V and 5 bases at J, leaving 13 bases unmatched. CDR3 length: 17 residues. The CDR3 coding sequence is TGTGCCAGCAGCCCCGGAGGGACTAGTCGATCTACCGGGGAGCTGTTTTTT. As protein: CASSPGGTSRSTGELFF.

The J gene is TRBJ1-2, the V gene TRBV19, with a weak D call TRBD1 (5 bases). The V gene lost 2 bases and the J gene lost 5 bases, with 12 bases spanning the gap. Germline CDR1 LNHDA, CDR2 SQIVND (reference sequence). The length of the CDR3 is 14 residues. The CDR3 is CASSIYGEGYGYTF. DNA for the CDR3: TGTGCCAGTAGTATATATGGGGAGGGGTATGGCTACACCTTC.

This clone was counted a single time. The chain combines TRBV5-1 with TRBJ1-4, with D maybe TRBD1 (5 bases). The CDR3 length is 15 residues. The V gene lost 2 bases and the J gene lost 3 bases, with 11 bases spanning the gap. Germline values: CDR1 SGHRS, CDR2 YFSETQ. CDR3 nucleotide sequence: TGCGCCAGCAGCTTACCAGGGCCGGCTAATGAAAAACTGTTTTTT. It is translated as CASSLPGPANEKLFF.

The genes are TRBV29-1 and TRBJ2-5; 7 bases align to TRBD1. This CDR3 has 12 residues. Germline V gene lookup returns CDR1 SQVTM and CDR2 ANQGSEA. After removal of 5 bases from V and 5 bases from J, the junction contained 5 bases not matched to a gene. The CDR3, as DNA: TGCAGCGTTATGACAGGGATGGAGACCCAGTACTTC. This encodes CSVMTGMETQYF.